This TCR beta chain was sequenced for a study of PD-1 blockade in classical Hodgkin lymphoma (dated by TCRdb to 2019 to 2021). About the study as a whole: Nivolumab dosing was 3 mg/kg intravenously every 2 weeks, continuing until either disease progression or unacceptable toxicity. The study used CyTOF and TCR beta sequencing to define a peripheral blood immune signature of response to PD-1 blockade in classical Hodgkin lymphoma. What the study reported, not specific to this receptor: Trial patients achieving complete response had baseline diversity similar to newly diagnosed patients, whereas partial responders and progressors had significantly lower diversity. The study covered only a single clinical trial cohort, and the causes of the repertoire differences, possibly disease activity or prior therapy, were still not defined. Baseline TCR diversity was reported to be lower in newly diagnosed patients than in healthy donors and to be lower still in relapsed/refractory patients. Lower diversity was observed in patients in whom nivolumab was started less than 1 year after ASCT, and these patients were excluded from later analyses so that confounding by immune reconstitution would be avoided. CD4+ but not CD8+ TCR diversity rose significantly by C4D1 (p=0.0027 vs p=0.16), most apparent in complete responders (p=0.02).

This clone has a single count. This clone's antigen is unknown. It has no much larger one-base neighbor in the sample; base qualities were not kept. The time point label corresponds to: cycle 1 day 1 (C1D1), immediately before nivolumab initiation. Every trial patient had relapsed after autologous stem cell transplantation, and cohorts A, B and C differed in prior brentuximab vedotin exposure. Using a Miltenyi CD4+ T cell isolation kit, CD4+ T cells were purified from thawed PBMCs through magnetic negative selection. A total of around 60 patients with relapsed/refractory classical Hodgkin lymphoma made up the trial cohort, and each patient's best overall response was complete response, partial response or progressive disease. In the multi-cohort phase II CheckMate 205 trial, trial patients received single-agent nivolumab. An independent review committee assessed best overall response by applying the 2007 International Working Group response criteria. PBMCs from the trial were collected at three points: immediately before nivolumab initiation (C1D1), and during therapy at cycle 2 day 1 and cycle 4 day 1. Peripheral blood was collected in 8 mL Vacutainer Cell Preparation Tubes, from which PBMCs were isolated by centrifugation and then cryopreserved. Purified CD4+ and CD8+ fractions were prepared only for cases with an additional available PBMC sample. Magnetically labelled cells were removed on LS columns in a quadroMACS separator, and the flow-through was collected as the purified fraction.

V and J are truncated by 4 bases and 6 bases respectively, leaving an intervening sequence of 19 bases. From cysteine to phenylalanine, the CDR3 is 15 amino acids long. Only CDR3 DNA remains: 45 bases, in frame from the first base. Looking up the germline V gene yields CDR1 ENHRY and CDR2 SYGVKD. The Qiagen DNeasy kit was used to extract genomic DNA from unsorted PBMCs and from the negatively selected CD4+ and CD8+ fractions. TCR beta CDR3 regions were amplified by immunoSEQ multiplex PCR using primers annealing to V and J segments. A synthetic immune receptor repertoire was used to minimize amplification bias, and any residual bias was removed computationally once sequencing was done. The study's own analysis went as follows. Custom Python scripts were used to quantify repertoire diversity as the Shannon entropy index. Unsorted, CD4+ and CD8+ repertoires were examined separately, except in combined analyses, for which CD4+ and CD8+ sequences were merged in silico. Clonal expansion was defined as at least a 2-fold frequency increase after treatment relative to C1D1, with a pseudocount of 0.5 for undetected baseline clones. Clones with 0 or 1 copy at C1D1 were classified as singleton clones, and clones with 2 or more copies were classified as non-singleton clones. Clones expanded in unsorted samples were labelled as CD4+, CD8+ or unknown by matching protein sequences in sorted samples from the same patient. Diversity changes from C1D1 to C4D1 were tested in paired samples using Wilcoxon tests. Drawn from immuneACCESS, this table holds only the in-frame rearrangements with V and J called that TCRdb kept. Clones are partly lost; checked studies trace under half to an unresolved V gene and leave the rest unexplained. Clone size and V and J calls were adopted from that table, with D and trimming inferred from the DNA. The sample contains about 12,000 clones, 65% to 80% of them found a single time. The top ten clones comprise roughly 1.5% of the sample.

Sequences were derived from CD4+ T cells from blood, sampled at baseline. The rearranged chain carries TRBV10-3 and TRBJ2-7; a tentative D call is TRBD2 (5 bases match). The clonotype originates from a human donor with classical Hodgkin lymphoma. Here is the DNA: TGTGCCATCAGTGTCGGGGTGACACAGTCTCTCGAGCAGTACTTC. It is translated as CAISVGVTQSLEQYF.